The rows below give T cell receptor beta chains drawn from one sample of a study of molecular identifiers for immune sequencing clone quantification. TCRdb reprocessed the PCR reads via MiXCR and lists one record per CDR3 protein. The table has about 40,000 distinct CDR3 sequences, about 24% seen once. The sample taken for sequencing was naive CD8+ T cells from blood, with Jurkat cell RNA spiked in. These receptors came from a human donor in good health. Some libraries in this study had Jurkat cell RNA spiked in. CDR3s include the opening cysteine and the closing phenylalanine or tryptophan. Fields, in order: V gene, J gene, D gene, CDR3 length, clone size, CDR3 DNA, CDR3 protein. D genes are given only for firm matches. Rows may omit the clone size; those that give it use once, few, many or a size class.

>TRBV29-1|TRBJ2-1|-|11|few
TGCAGCGTTGAAGAGGTTGGTGAGCAGTTCTTC
CSVEEVGEQFF
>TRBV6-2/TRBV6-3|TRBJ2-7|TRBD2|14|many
TGTGCCAGCAGCCATCGACTAGCGGACTACGAGCAGTACTTC
CASSHRLADYEQYF
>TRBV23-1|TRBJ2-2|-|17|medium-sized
TGCGCCAGCACCCAAGAGCTGGACACGAGGAACACCGGGGAGCTGTTTTTT
CASTQELDTRNTGELFF
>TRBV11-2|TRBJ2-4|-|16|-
TGTGCCAGCAGCTTCTATCGCGGACAGGCCAAAAACATTCAGTACTTC
CASSFYRGQAKNIQYF
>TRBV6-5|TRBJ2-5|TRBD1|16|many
TGTGCCAGCAGTTACGAGGGACAGGGGCTCGCGAAGACCCAGTACTTC
CASSYEGQGLAKTQYF
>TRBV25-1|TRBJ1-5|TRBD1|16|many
TGTGCCAGCAATCCCCTCCGGGACAGGGAAAATCAGCCCCAGCATTTT
CASNPLRDRENQPQHF
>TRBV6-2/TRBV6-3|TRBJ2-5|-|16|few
TGTGCCAGCAGTTCCCTCGTTGCTTCTTCGGGGGAGACCCAGTACTTC
CASSSLVASSGETQYF
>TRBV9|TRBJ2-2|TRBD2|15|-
TGTGCCAGCAGCGTAGCGGGGGGAGACACCGGGGAGCTGTTGTTT
CASSVAGGDTGELLF
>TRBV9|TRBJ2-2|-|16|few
TGTGCCAGCAGCGTGCCTGCGGGGCAGGACACCGGGGAGCTGTTTTTT
CASSVPAGQDTGELFF
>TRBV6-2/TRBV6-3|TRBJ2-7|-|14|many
TGTGCCAGCAGTTATTCTGGGGGCCTCTACGAGCAGTACTTC
CASSYSGGLYEQYF
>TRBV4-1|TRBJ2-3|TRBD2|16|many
TGCGCCAGCAGCCAAGGGACTAGCGGGAGAACAGATACGCAGTATTTT
CASSQGTSGRTDTQYF
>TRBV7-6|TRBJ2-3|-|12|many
TGTGCCAGCAGCTCCTTCACAGATACGCAGTATTTT
CASSSFTDTQYF
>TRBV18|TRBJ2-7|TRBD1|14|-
TGTGCCAGCTCCCCGGGACAGGGAGGCTTCGAGCAGTACTTC
CASSPGQGGFEQYF
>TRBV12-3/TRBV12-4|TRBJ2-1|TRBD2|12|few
TGTGCCAGTGGCCGGGACTACAATGAGCAGTCCTTC
CASGRDYNEQSF
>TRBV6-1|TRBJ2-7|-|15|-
TGTGCCAGCAGTGATTCTAGTGCGTCTGTCTACGAGCAGTACTTC
CASSDSSASVYEQYF
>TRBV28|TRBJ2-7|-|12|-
TGTGCCAGCAAGAACCCCAAAGTCGGGCAGTACTTC
CASKNPKVGQYF
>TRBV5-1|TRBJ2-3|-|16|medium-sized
TGCGCCAGCAGCTTGGGAGGGAATGAGCTTCTGGATACGCAGTATTTT
CASSLGGNELLDTQYF
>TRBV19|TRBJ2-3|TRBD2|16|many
TGTGCCAGTAGTACCGGACTAGCGGGAGACCCAGATACGCAGTATTTT
CASSTGLAGDPDTQYF
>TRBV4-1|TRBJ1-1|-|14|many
TGCGCCAGCAGCCAAGATCCCTTGAACACTGAAGCTTTCTTT
CASSQDPLNTEAFF
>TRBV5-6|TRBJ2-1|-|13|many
TGTGCCAGCAGCTTGGATGAGCTCAATGAGCAGTTCTTC
CASSLDELNEQFF
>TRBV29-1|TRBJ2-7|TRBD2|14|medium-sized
TGCAGCGTTGAATCTAGCGGGTATCCTGGTGAGCAGTACTTC
CSVESSGYPGEQYF
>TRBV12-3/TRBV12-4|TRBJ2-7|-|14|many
TGTGCCAGCAGTTTTACCGAGAGGCCGTACGAGCAGTACTTC
CASSFTERPYEQYF
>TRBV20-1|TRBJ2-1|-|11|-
TGCAGTGCTAGAGATCGGGATGAGCAGTTCTTC
CSARDRDEQFF
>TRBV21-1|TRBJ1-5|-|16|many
TGTGCCAGCAGCTCAAGGGGCGGGGGCAGCAATCAGCCCCAGCATTTT
CASSSRGGGSNQPQHF